This T cell receptor beta chain was identified in a study of blood T cell repertoires in COVID-19. On the study more broadly: COVID-19 samples collected from the United States, Italy and Spain covered acute and convalescent phases.

TCRdb's copy holds only in-frame clones and misses some; the assay was immunoSEQ multiplex PCR. The sample lists some 230,000 clones; around 83% were seen once. Assignments of participants to cohorts depended upon their own reported clinical history. This CDR3 is 15 amino acids long. After removal of 6 bases from V and 6 bases from J, the junction contained 9 bases not matched to a gene. Germline CDR1 reads SGHAT; CDR2 reads FQNNGV. This clonotype was sampled from a woman in her thirties or forties with acute COVID-19. Sequenced sample: PBMCs or T cells enriched from blood (not recorded which). The chain uses TRBV11-2 and TRBJ2-1, with 9 bases aligning to TRBD2. CDR3 sequence reads: CASSRAGLAANEQFF. The CDR3 nucleotides read TGTGCCAGCAGTCGTGCGGGACTAGCTGCCAATGAGCAGTTCTTC.